The rows below give T cell receptor beta chains drawn from one sample of a study of regulatory T cells in long-lasting Graves disease. TCRdb recomputed calls from the multiplex PCR reads with MiXCR, one row per CDR3 protein. The sample lists roughly 530,000 distinct CDR3 sequences, around 15% occurring once. This sample was shared with a second study, whose subject was T cells in Graves' hyperthyroidism and ophthalmopathy.

Sample: peripheral blood mononuclear cells (PBMCs), taken at new diagnosis, from a patient treated with antithyroid drugs. These receptors were collected from a woman between 40 and 65 years old with Graves disease. Both conserved end residues are part of each CDR3. The order of the fields is CDR3 protein, CDR3 DNA, V gene, clone size, D gene, J gene. D genes are given only for firm matches. Expanded clones are given a class, and other clones once, few, many or no size at all.

CASSQVLEETQYF | TGTGCCAGCAGCCAGGTTCTAGAGGAGACCCAGTACTTC | TRBV3-1 | many | - | TRBJ2-5
CASSYDSSSTDTQYF | TGTGCCAGCAGTTACGACAGCTCTAGCACAGATACGCAGTATTTT | TRBV6-2/TRBV6-3 | few | - | TRBJ2-3
CASRVRDHFSPLHF | TGTGCCAGCAGAGTCCGGGACCACTTTTCACCCCTCCACTTT | TRBV7-2 | - | - | TRBJ1-6
CASSQQGLGANYGYTF | TGTGCCAGCAGTCAGCAGGGTTTGGGAGCTAACTATGGCTACACCTTC | TRBV28 | many | - | TRBJ1-2
CASSEWRTGGSGANVLTF | TGTGCCAGCAGTGAATGGAGGACAGGGGGCTCTGGGGCCAACGTCCTGACTTTC | TRBV6-1 | few | TRBD1 | TRBJ2-6
CASSERALPSSEAFF | TGTGCCAGCAGTGAACGGGCACTGCCTTCGTCGGAAGCTTTCTTT | TRBV25-1 | few | - | TRBJ1-1
CSASEKIYEQYF | TGCAGTGCTAGCGAGAAAATCTACGAGCAGTACTTC | TRBV20-1 | many | - | TRBJ2-7
CATSPPDRLGEQYF | TGTGCCACCAGCCCCCCGGACAGGTTAGGAGAGCAGTACTTC | TRBV15 | - | TRBD1 | TRBJ2-7
CASSLGASGGRTETQYF | TGCGCCAGCAGCTTGGGGGCTAGCGGGGGGAGAACGGAGACCCAGTACTTC | TRBV5-1 | - | TRBD2 | TRBJ2-5
CSAREQSNYGYTF | TGCAGTGCTAGAGAACAGTCTAACTATGGCTACACCTTC | TRBV20-1 | - | - | TRBJ1-2
CASRATGIKNIQYF | TGTGCCAGCAGGGCGACAGGGATCAAAAACATTCAGTACTTC | TRBV2 | many | TRBD1 | TRBJ2-4
CASSKGTVEQYF | TGTGCCAGCAGCAAGGGGACCGTCGAGCAGTACTTC | TRBV3-1 | many | - | TRBJ2-7